One and the same sample provided the 30 T cell receptor beta chains below, sequenced in a study of blood T cell repertoires in COVID-19. Generated by immunoSEQ multiplex PCR, the TCRdb table keeps only in-frame clones and is missing some. Of about 190,000 clones listed, roughly 89% are singletons. Sequencing used peripheral blood. These receptor sequences come from a man in his fifties or sixties with acute or convalescent COVID-19.

This chain uses TRBV21-1 with TRBJ2-5; the table calls TRBD1, which could not be checked here. TRBV21-1 is recorded as a pseudogene. The CDR3 runs to 21 residues. The CDR3 sequence is CASSKIVGPVPGQGGGETQYF. The CDR3 DNA sequence: TGTGCCAGCAGCAAAATTGTGGGACCCGTACCGGGACAGGGAGGGGGAGAGACCCAGTACTTC.

The chain is built from TRBV9 and TRBJ1-2, with 7 nucleotides matching TRBD1. After removal of 4 bases from V and 2 bases from J, the junction contained 5 bases not matched to a gene. CDR1 and CDR2 from the germline V gene are SGDLS and YYNGEE. The CDR3 is 14 amino acids. In nucleotides, the CDR3 is TGTGCCAGCAGCACAGGGGATGGGAACTATGGCTACACCTTC. Residues: CASSTGDGNYGYTF.

The chain uses TRBV3-1 (or the pseudogene TRBV3-2) and TRBJ2-5; possibly TRBD1 for D (6 bases). The length of the CDR3 is 13 residues. Germline loops: CDR1 LGHDT, CDR2 YNNKEL (reference sequence). The V end was cut by 6 bases, the J end by 10 bases, with 18 bases between. The DNA for the CDR3 is TGTGCCAGCAGTCCAACCCCCAAACAGGGCCAGTACTTC. It is translated as CASSPTPKQGQYF.

The chain recombines TRBV29-1 with TRBJ1-1; possible D gene TRBD1, 5 bases. The CDR3 consists of 12 residues. From germline, CDR1 is SQVTM and CDR2 ANQGSEA. The V and J ends lost 7 bases and 3 bases respectively, with 12 bases between them. The CDR3 sequence: CSGTGGDTEAFF. The CDR3 bases are TGCAGCGGCACGGGGGGGGACACTGAAGCTTTCTTT.

The chain has TRBV27 and TRBJ2-3; weak D call: TRBD1 (5 bases). V dropped 2 bases and J dropped 4 bases, with 10 bases sitting between them. This CDR3 contains 14 residues. CDR1 and CDR2 from the germline V gene are MNHEY and SMNVEV (reference sequence). The CDR3 nucleotides read TGTGCCAGCAGTTTAAAACAGGCGGCAGATACGCAGTATTTT. Its protein product is CASSLKQAADTQYF.

The chain links TRBV7-2 to TRBJ2-5; the D is unclear. Germline V gene data show CDR1 as SGHTA and CDR2 as FQGNSA. The CDR3 runs 13 residues. V was clipped by 1 base and J by 1 base, with 4 bases between them. CDR3 DNA: TGTGCCAGCAGCTTAGGGGCCCAAGAGACCCAGTACTTC. This gives the protein CASSLGAQETQYF.

V is TRBV20-1 and J is TRBJ2-2, with D possibly matching TRBD1 (6 bases). The CDR3 totals 13 residues. V was clipped by 3 bases and J by 6 bases, with 11 bases between them. Germline V CDR1 and CDR2: DFQATT, SNEGSKA (reference sequence). The chain's CDR3 is CSASIKGAGELFF. As DNA, the CDR3 is TGCAGTGCTAGTATTAAGGGGGCCGGGGAGCTGTTTTTT.

V and J are TRBV9 and TRBJ2-1, with 12 bases lining up with TRBD2. Germline V gene lookup returns CDR1 SGDLS and CDR2 YYNGEE. The CDR3 contains 19 residues. The ends lost 3 bases at V and 4 bases at J; junction bases unmatched: 14. CDR3 bases: TGTGCCAGCAGCGGCCGCCTGCGACTAGCGGGAGAGGGTTACAATGAGCAGTTCTTC. This translates into CASSGRLRLAGEGYNEQFF.

The CDR3 here is CASSWRSANYGYTF. The CDR3 DNA reads as TGTGCCAGCAGCTGGAGGTCAGCCAACTATGGCTACACCTTC. The V call is TRBV5-4, the J call TRBJ1-2; D is ambiguous. CDR3 length: 14 amino acids. The V gene's germline CDR1 is SGHNT and CDR2 YYREEE (reference sequence). The V gene lost 3 bases and the J gene lost 2 bases, with 11 bases spanning the gap. The whole variable domain, filled in from reference TRBV5-4 and TRBJ1-2, reads ETGVTQSPTHLIKTRGQQVTLRCSSQSGHNTVSWYQQALGQGPQFIFQYYREEENGRGNFPPRFSGLQFPNYSSELNVNALELDDSALYLCASSWRSANYGYTFGSGTRLTVV.

The chain carries TRBV4-1 and TRBJ2-7; 9 nucleotides line up with TRBD2. V lost 1 base, J lost 3 bases, and 7 bases stayed unmatched. Germline values: CDR1 MGHRA, CDR2 YSYEKL. CDR3 length equals 16 residues. The DNA of the CDR3 is TGCGCCAGCAGCCAAGCCCCTAGCGGGATCCTCTACGAGCAGTACTTC. Amino acid sequence: CASSQAPSGILYEQYF.

This chain joins TRBV7-2 and TRBJ2-7; perhaps TRBD2 as D (6 bases). Between the trimmed V and J ends, which lost 2 bases and 3 bases, there was a span of 17 bases. Germline V gives CDR1 SGHTA, CDR2 FQGNSA. The CDR3 length is 16 residues. CDR3 region: CASSLSVGGVLYEQYF. The CDR3 DNA follows: TGTGCCAGCAGCTTAAGCGTCGGCGGGGTCCTCTACGAGCAGTACTTC.

This chain connects TRBV13 to TRBJ2-2; possibly TRBD2 for D (6 bases). The germline V gene encodes CDR1 PRHDT and CDR2 FYEKMQ (reference sequence). This CDR3 is built from 15 residues. V gave up 4 bases and J gave up 3 bases, with 12 bases separating them. The CDR3 DNA reads as TGTGCCAGCAGCTCAAGACTAGAGTACACCGGGGAGCTGTTTTTT. As protein: CASSSRLEYTGELFF.

The genes are TRBV5-1 and TRBJ2-2; 7 bases match TRBD1. The CDR3 covers 15 residues. V shed 3 bases and J 5 bases; nucleotides not matched to a gene: 7. Germline lookup yields CDR1 SGHRS and CDR2 YFSETQ. CDR3 sequence (DNA): TGCGCCAGCAGCTACCGGGACAGCGGAACCGGGGAGCTGTTTTTT. Translating it yields CASSYRDSGTGELFF.

This clone was detected only a few times. The chain links TRBV4-2 to TRBJ1-4; maybe TRBD1 (6 bases). Germline-derived CDR1 and CDR2 are LGHNA and YNFKEQ. The CDR3 runs to 17 residues. V lost 1 base, J lost 0 bases, and 12 bases lay in between. This chain's CDR3 is CASSQVWDTTTNEKLFF. The CDR3 DNA is TGTGCCAGCAGCCAAGTCTGGGACACTACAACTAATGAAAAACTGTTTTTT.

The chain links TRBV4-2 to TRBJ1-5; D is undetermined. V lost 3 bases and J 6 bases, leaving 15 bases between the germline ends. The V gene's germline CDR1 is LGHNA and CDR2 YNFKEQ. The length of the CDR3 is 15 residues. DNA of the CDR3: TGTGCCAGCAGCCAGGGAACGGGAAGAGGTCAGCCCCAGCATTTT. It is translated as CASSQGTGRGQPQHF.

This chain connects TRBV28 to TRBJ1-1; D possibly corresponds to TRBD1 (6 bases). This CDR3 spans 16 amino acids. Trimming shortened V by 3 bases and J by 3 bases, and 17 bases separated the two germline ends. The V gene's germline CDR1 is MDHEN and CDR2 SYDVKM. CDR3 region: CASSFARGPPDTEAFF. In DNA form, the CDR3 reads TGTGCCAGCAGTTTCGCCAGGGGCCCACCCGACACTGAAGCTTTCTTT.

The chain recombines TRBV3-1 (or the pseudogene TRBV3-2) with TRBJ2-1, with TRBD2 matching over 10 bases. The length of the CDR3 is 17 residues. The V gene's germline CDR1 is LGHDT and CDR2 YNNKEL (reference sequence). The V gene end was trimmed by 1 base and the J gene end by 0 bases; junction bases not matched to a gene: 3. CDR3 amino acids: CASSQVSSGSSYNEQFF. CDR3 nucleotides: TGTGCCAGCAGCCAAGTGTCTAGCGGGAGCTCCTACAATGAGCAGTTCTTC.

This chain links TRBV6-6 with TRBJ1-2, with 8 bases fitting TRBD1. Germline V CDR1 and CDR2: MNHNY, SVGAGI (reference sequence). Trimming removed 0 bases from V and 5 bases from J; junction bases left unmatched: 5. The CDR3 covers 15 residues. The CDR3 DNA is TGTGCCAGCAGTTACTCGAGACAGGGGTCGTATGGCTACACCTTC. This gives the protein CASSYSRQGSYGYTF.

CDR3 nucleotide sequence: TGTGCCAGCAGGGGGCAGCAGGGAGGGAATTCACCCCTCCACTTT. This codes for CASRGQQGGNSPLHF. The chain couples TRBV28 to TRBJ1-6, with a possible D match to TRBD1 (5 bases). Germline V gene sequence: CDR1 MDHEN, CDR2 SYDVKM. V shed 6 bases and J shed 7 bases, with 16 bases lying between them. This CDR3 has 15 residues.

The V gene is TRBV30, the J gene TRBJ1-4; D may be TRBD1 (5 bases). Trimming shortened V by 4 bases and J by 8 bases, and 23 bases separated the two germline ends. Germline V CDR1 and CDR2: GTSNPN, SVGIG (reference sequence). The CDR3 loop spans 16 amino acids. CDR3 residues: CAWTDRGAEESEKLFF. In nucleotides, the CDR3 is TGTGCCTGGACTGATAGGGGCGCAGAGGAGAGCGAAAAACTGTTTTTT. Full variable domain (rest looked up from reference TRBV30 and TRBJ1-4): SQTIHQWPATLVQPVGSPLSLECTVEGTSNPNLYWYRQAAGRGLQLLFYSVGIGQISSEVPQNLSASRPQDRQFILSSKKLLLSDSGFYLCAWTDRGAEESEKLFFGSGTQLSVL.

Here the CDR3 reads CASSRRQGINQPQHF. CDR3 coding DNA: TGTGCCAGCAGCAGGAGACAGGGAATCAATCAGCCCCAGCATTTT. V is TRBV6-6 and J is TRBJ1-5; 7 bases align to TRBD1. Trimming at V came to 6 bases and at J to 3 bases, leaving 8 bases not matched to a gene. The CDR3 extends over 15 amino acids. CDR1 is MNHNY, CDR2 SVGAGI, per germline (reference sequence).

This clone was observed a single time. The chain uses TRBV6-6 and TRBJ2-7; TRBD1 might be the D (6 bases). Germline V gene sequence: CDR1 MNHNY, CDR2 SVGAGI (reference sequence). This CDR3 is 14 amino acids long. V was pared by 0 bases and J by 3 bases, with 9 bases between. CDR3 residues: CASSYSGDNYEQYF. CDR3 coding DNA: TGTGCCAGCAGTTACTCCGGGGACAACTACGAGCAGTACTTC.

This sequence joins TRBV24-1 and TRBJ2-3; possibly TRBD2 for D (7 bases). Between the trimmed V and J ends, which lost 3 bases and 0 bases, there was a span of 12 bases. The CDR3 is made up of 16 amino acids. Per germline, CDR1 KGHDR and CDR2 SFDVKD. The DNA of the CDR3 is TGTGCCACCAGTGATCAAAGGGGGGGCAGCACAGATACGCAGTATTTT. Its protein is CATSDQRGGSTDTQYF.

In DNA, the CDR3 is TGTGCCAGCGGTGAAACGGGCTATGGCTACACCTTC. It encodes CASGETGYGYTF. The V and J genes are TRBV27 and TRBJ1-2; no firm D call. The CDR3 sequence is 12 residues long. CDR1 and CDR2 from the germline V gene are MNHEY and SMNVEV (reference sequence). Trimming left V 8 bases short and J 4 bases short, with 11 bases between.

This clone occurred once. The rearrangement joins TRBV7-9 to TRBJ1-2; D not certain. The length of the CDR3 is 14 residues. Germline V gives CDR1 SEHNR, CDR2 FQNEAQ (reference sequence). With 4 bases removed from V and 5 bases from J, the gap between germline ends came to 14 bases. This chain's CDR3 is CASSYEQYEYGYTF. DNA of the CDR3: TGTGCCAGCAGCTACGAACAGTACGAATATGGCTACACCTTC.

CDR3 nucleotide sequence: TGTGCCAGCAGCCCAGGGGGCGCGAACACCGGGGAGCTGTTTTTT. It codes for CASSPGGANTGELFF. V usage is TRBV7-2 and J usage is TRBJ2-2; 8 positions agree with TRBD1. The V gene end was trimmed by 5 bases and the J gene end by 0 bases; junction bases not matched to a gene: 2. This CDR3 is built from 15 residues. Germline values: CDR1 SGHTA, CDR2 FQGNSA.

DNA for the CDR3: TGTGCCATCAGTGAGTCGGCCCTAGATACGCAGTATTTT. Amino acids: CAISESALDTQYF. V and J are TRBV10-3 and TRBJ2-3; D unclear. V lost 0 bases and J lost 5, with 6 bases in between. The CDR3 totals 13 residues. The germline gives CDR1 ENHRY, CDR2 SYGVKD.

This chain uses TRBV24-1 with TRBJ2-5; TRBD2 agrees at 9 bases. CDR1 and CDR2 (germline): KGHDR, SFDVKD. This CDR3 has 18 amino acids. Unmatched junction bases numbered 13, after V lost 2 bases and J lost 4 bases. The CDR3 spells CATSDWGSSGDIGETQYF. The CDR3 DNA is TGTGCCACCAGTGATTGGGGTTCTAGCGGGGATATTGGAGAGACCCAGTACTTC.

This sequence joins TRBV25-1 and TRBJ2-4; 7 nucleotides align to TRBD2. With 8 bases clipped from V and 9 bases from J, the junction kept 16 bases outside the gene matches. CDR1 and CDR2 from the germline V gene are MGHDK and SYGVNS. The CDR3 has 15 residues. The CDR3 protein is CASGGGKGLFGIQYF. CDR3 nucleotides: TGTGCCAGCGGGGGGGGAAAGGGGCTTTTTGGCATTCAGTACTTC.

The CDR3 here is CASSQTGTTNEQFF. The CDR3 DNA follows: TGTGCCAGCAGCCAGACCGGGACAACTAATGAGCAGTTCTTC. The J gene is TRBJ2-1, the V gene TRBV3-1 (or the pseudogene TRBV3-2), with a tentative D call TRBD1 (6 bases). The germline V gene encodes CDR1 LGHDT and CDR2 YNNKEL (reference sequence). V lost 3 bases and J 7 bases, leaving 13 bases between the germline ends. The CDR3 loop spans 14 amino acids.